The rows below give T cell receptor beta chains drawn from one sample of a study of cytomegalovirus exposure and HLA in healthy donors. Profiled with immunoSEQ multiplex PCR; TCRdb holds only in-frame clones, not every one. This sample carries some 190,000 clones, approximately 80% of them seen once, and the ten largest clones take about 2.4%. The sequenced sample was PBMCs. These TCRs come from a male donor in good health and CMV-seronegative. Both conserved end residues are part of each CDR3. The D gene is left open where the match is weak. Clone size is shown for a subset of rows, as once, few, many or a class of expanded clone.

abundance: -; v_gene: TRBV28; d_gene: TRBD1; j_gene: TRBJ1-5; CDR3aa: CASRAQGAGLSNQPQHF; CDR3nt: TGTGCCAGCAGAGCACAGGGGGCAGGGTTAAGCAATCAGCCCCAGCATTTT
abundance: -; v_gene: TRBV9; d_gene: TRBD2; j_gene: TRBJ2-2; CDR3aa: CASSSGTTNTGELFF; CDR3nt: TGTGCCAGCAGTTCCGGGACTACGAACACCGGGGAGCTGTTTTTT
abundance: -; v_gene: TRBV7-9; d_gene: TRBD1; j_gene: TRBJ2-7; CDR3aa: CSSSLQGYEQYF; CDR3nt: TGTTCCAGCAGCTTACAGGGGTACGAGCAGTACTTC
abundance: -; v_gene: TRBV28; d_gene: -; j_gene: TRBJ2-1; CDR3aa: CASSLVGGIENEQFF; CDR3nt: TGTGCCAGCAGTTTAGTTGGGGGCATTGAGAATGAGCAGTTCTTC
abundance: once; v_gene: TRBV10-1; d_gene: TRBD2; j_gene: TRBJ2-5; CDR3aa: CASSNGLATQETQYF; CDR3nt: TGCGCCAGCAGTAACGGACTAGCGACACAAGAGACCCAGTACTTC
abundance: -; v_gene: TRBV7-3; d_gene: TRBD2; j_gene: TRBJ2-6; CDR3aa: CASSPAVLGGSNVLTF; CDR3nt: TGTGCCAGCAGCCCCGCGGTTTTGGGGGGGTCCAACGTCCTGACTTTC
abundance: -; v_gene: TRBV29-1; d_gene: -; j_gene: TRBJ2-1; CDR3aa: CSVLRINRAGSYNEQFF; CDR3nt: TGCAGCGTCCTACGAATAAACAGGGCCGGCTCCTACAATGAGCAGTTCTTC
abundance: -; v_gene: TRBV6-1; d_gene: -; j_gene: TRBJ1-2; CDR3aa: CASSEATARGGYGYTF; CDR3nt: TGTGCCAGCAGTGAAGCGACGGCCAGGGGTGGCTATGGCTACACCTTC
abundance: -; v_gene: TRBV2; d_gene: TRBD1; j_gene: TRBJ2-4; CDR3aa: CASSDDRAVWIQYF; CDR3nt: TGTGCCAGCAGTGATGACAGGGCAGTTTGGATTCAGTACTTC
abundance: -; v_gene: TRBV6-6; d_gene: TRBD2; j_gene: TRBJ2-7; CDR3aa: CASSPQREGLEQYF; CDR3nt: TGTGCCAGCAGCCCCCAGCGGGAGGGCCTTGAGCAGTACTTC
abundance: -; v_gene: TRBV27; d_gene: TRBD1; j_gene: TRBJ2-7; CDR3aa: CASSYSGTGYEQYF; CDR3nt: TGTGCCAGCAGTTACTCCGGGACAGGGTACGAGCAGTACTTC
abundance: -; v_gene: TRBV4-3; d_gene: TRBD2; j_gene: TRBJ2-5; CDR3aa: CASSHTTSGQETQYF; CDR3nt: TGCGCCAGCAGCCATACGACTAGCGGTCAAGAGACCCAGTACTTC
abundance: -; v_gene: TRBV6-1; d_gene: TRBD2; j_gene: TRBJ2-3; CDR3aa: CASSERVGGRDDTQYF; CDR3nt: TGTGCCAGCAGTGAAAGGGTTGGTGGGAGGGATGATACGCAGTATTTT
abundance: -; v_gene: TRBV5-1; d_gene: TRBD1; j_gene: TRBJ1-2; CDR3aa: CASRRDRGYGYTF; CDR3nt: TGCGCCAGCAGACGGGACAGGGGCTATGGCTACACCTTC
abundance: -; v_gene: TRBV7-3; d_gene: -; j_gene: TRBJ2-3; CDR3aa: CASSILTGDTQYF; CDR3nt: TGTGCCAGCAGCATCCTCACCGGGGATACGCAGTATTTT
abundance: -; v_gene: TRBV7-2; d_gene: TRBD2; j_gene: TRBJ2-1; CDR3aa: CASSLLAGGPYNEQFF; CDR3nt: TGTGCCAGCAGCTTACTAGCGGGAGGCCCGTACAATGAGCAGTTCTTC
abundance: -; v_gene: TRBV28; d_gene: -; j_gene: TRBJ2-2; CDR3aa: CASSRPPQLANTGELFF; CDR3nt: TGTGCCAGCAGTCGACCGCCACAGCTCGCGAACACCGGGGAGCTGTTTTTT
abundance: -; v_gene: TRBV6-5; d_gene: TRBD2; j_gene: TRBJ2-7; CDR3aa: CASSYGAGEFDGEQYF; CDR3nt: TGTGCCAGCAGTTACGGGGCGGGAGAGTTTGATGGGGAGCAGTACTTC
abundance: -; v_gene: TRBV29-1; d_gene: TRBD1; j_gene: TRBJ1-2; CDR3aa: CSVEEMWGDSYGYTF; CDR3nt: TGCAGCGTTGAAGAAATGTGGGGGGACAGCTATGGCTACACCTTC
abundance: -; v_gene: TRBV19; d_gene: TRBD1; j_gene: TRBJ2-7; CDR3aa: CASSLGAGGNYEQYF; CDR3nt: TGTGCCAGTAGTCTCGGAGCAGGGGGCAACTACGAGCAGTACTTC
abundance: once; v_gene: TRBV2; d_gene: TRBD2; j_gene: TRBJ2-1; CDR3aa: CASSARIAGGNEQFF; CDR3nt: TGTGCCAGCAGTGCTCGGATAGCGGGGGGTAATGAGCAGTTCTTC
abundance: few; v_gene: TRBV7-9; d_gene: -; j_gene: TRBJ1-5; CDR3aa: CASSRGGVGQPQHF; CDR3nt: TGTGCCAGCAGCCGGGGAGGGGTGGGTCAGCCCCAGCATTTT
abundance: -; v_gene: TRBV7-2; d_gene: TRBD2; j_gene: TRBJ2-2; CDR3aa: CASSSGLAGGREELFF; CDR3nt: TGTGCCAGCAGCTCGGGACTAGCGGGGGGACGCGAGGAGCTGTTTTTT
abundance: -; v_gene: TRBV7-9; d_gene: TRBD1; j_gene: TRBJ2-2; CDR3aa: CASSPTGALNTGELFF; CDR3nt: TGTGCCAGCAGCCCGACAGGGGCCCTCAACACCGGGGAGCTGTTTTTT
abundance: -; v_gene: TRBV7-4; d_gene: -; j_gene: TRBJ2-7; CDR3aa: CASSWEVQRVLPWGDYEQYF; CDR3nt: TGTGCCAGCAGCTGGGAGGTACAGAGGGTACTACCTTGGGGCGATTACGAGCAGTACTTC
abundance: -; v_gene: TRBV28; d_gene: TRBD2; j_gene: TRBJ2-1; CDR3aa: CASMVLAGSSYNEQFF; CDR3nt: TGTGCCAGCATGGTTTTAGCGGGTAGCTCCTACAATGAGCAGTTCTTC
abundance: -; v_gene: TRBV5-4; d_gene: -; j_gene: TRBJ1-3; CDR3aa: CASSLRGISGNTIYF; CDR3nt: TGTGCCAGCAGCTTAAGAGGGATCTCTGGAAACACCATATATTTT
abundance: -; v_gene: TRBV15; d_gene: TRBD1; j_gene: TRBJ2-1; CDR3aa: CATSRSVGTGWNEQFF; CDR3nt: TGTGCCACCAGCAGATCTGTAGGGACAGGGTGGAATGAGCAGTTCTTC
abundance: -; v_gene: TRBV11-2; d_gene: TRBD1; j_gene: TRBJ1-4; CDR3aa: CASSPRTGWSEKLFF; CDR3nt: TGTGCCAGCAGCCCTCGGACAGGGTGGAGTGAAAAACTGTTTTTT
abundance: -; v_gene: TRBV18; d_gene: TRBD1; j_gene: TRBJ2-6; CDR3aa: CASSSAGQGALGANVLTF; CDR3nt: TGTGCCAGCTCATCGGCGGGACAGGGGGCGTTGGGGGCCAACGTCCTGACTTTC
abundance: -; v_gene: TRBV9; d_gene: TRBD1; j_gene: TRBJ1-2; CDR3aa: CASSSQTGGVGGNYGYTF; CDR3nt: TGTGCCAGCAGCTCACAGACAGGGGGGGTTGGAGGTAACTATGGCTACACCTTC
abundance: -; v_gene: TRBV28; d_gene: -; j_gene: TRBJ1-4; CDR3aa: CASSASSGKPTNEKLFF; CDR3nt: TGTGCCAGCAGTGCCTCGTCGGGGAAGCCTACTAATGAAAAACTGTTTTTT
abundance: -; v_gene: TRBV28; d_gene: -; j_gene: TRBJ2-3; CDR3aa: CALRGGADTQYF; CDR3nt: TGTGCCCTTAGGGGTGGCGCAGATACGCAGTATTTT
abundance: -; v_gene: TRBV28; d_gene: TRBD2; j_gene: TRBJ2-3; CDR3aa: CASSNPGLAETDTQYF; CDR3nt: TGTGCCAGCAGTAACCCGGGACTAGCGGAAACAGATACGCAGTATTTT
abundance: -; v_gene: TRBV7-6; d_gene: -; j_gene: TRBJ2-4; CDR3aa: CASSLDTVSIQYF; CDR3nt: TGTGCCAGCAGCTTAGATACAGTGAGCATTCAGTACTTC
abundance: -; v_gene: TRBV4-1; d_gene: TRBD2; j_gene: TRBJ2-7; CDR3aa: CASSRGLAGEGYEQYF; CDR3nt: TGCGCCAGCAGCCGGGGGCTAGCGGGAGAGGGCTACGAGCAGTACTTC
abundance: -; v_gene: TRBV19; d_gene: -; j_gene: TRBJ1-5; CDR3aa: CASSYSNQPQHF; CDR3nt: TGTGCCAGTAGTTATAGCAATCAGCCCCAGCATTTT
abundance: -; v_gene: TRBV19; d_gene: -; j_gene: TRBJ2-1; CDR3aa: CATSRKQDSYNEQFF; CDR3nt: TGTGCCACCTCGAGAAAACAGGACTCCTACAATGAGCAGTTCTTC
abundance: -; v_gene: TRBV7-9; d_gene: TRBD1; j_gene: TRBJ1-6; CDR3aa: CASSLQGGSPLHF; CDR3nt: TGTGCCAGCAGCTTACAGGGGGGTTCACCCCTCCACTTT
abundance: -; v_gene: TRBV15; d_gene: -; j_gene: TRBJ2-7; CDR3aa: CATSREFPRGTEQYF; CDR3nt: TGTGCCACCAGCAGAGAATTCCCGAGGGGGACCGAGCAGTACTTC
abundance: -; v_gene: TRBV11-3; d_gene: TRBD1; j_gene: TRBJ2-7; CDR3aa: CASSSQGDYEQYF; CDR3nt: TGTGCCAGCAGCTCACAGGGGGACTACGAGCAGTACTTC
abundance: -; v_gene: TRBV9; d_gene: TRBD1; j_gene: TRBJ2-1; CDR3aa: CASSVAGTGFINEQFF; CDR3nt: TGTGCCAGCAGCGTAGCTGGGACAGGGTTTATCAATGAGCAGTTCTTC
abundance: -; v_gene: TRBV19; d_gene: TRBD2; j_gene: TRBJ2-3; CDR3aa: CASSKEGGPSDTQYF; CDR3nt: TGTGCCAGTAGTAAGGAGGGAGGGCCCTCAGATACGCAGTATTTT
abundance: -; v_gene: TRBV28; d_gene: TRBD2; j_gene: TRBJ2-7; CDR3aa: CASIPPGGSGRVEQYF; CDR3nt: TGTGCCAGCATCCCTCCGGGAGGTAGCGGGAGAGTAGAGCAGTACTTC
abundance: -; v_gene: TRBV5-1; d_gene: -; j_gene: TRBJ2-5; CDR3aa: CASSLAGTIETQYF; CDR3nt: TGCGCCAGCAGCTTGGCGGGGACAATCGAGACCCAGTACTTC
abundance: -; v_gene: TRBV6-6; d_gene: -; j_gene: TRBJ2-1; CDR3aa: CASTPRGGGPDNEQFF; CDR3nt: TGTGCCAGCACCCCCCGTGGGGGAGGCCCTGACAATGAGCAGTTCTTC